Listed here are 21 T cell receptor beta chains from one sample, sequenced in a study of PD-1 blockade in mismatch repair-deficient tumors. Profiling relied on immunoSEQ multiplex PCR, and the TCRdb table lists in-frame clones only, not all of them. The sample lists 70,000 to 90,000 clones; approximately 81% were seen once. This material consisted of peripheral blood, taken 44 weeks after starting pembrolizumab. These receptors all come from an adult with mismatch repair-deficient cancer.

This rearrangement joins TRBV10-3 to TRBJ2-1, with TRBD2 identical over 12 bases. The CDR3 has 21 residues. Trimming took 8 bases from V and 0 from J; bases not matched to a gene: 20. Per germline, CDR1 ENHRY and CDR2 SYGVKD. CDR3 residues: CAIASPTSTSGRLSSYNEQFF. CDR3 bases: TGTGCCATCGCCTCCCCGACCAGTACTAGCGGGAGGTTAAGCTCCTACAATGAGCAGTTCTTC.

This clone was seen a single time. The chain uses TRBV5-1 and TRBJ1-2; D not certain. The CDR3 extends over 15 amino acids. V lost 1 base and J 0 bases, leaving 10 bases between the germline ends. In germline, CDR1 is SGHRS, CDR2 YFSETQ. This CDR3 is CASSLYTETNYGYTF. The CDR3 DNA follows: TGCGCCAGCAGCTTGTACACCGAAACTAACTATGGCTACACCTTC. Drawing the rest from reference TRBV5-1 and TRBJ1-2, the complete variable domain is KAGVTQTPRYLIKTRGQQVTLSCSPISGHRSVSWYQQTPGQGLQFLFEYFSETQRNKGNFPGRFSGRQFSNSRSEMNVSTLELGDSALYLCASSLYTETNYGYTFGSGTRLTVV.

This clone was counted a few times. V and J are TRBV19 and TRBJ2-2, with 13 bases matching TRBD2. Unmatched junction bases numbered 4, after V lost 4 bases and J lost 2 bases. Germline V gives CDR1 LNHDA, CDR2 SQIVND (reference sequence). The CDR3 is 17 amino acids. The CDR3 DNA reads as TGTGCCAGTAGTACCCGACTAGCGGGAGGAAACACCGGGGAGCTGTTTTTT. Protein product: CASSTRLAGGNTGELFF.

This chain links TRBV6-5 with TRBJ1-2; D remains unclear. The V end lost 0 bases, the J end lost 9 bases, and 5 bases lay between the germline ends. This CDR3 has 11 amino acids. CDR1 and CDR2 (germline): MNHEY, SVGAGI. CDR3 sequence reads: CASSYSASYTF. In DNA, the CDR3 is TGTGCCAGCAGTTACTCGGCAAGCTACACCTTC.

The J gene is TRBJ1-4, the V gene TRBV10-3; D is unresolved. The germline V and J ends were trimmed by 2 bases and 2 bases, with 12 bases remaining between them. CDR3 length equals 16 residues. Germline V gene sequence: CDR1 ENHRY, CDR2 SYGVKD. CDR3 sequence reads: CAISEIWSRTNEKLFF. The CDR3 bases are TGTGCCATCAGTGAGATTTGGAGCAGGACTAATGAAAAACTGTTTTTT.

The chain links TRBV5-4 to TRBJ1-1, with TRBD1 as a possible D gene (5 bases). Germline CDR1 and CDR2: SGHNT and YYREEE (reference sequence). The ends were cut back, 0 bases at V and 4 bases at J, with 13 bases in the middle. This CDR3 has 15 residues. This chain's CDR3 is CASSLVAGLTTEAFF. The CDR3 coding sequence is TGTGCCAGCAGCTTGGTAGCAGGGCTGACCACTGAAGCTTTCTTT.

The chain links TRBV4-2 to TRBJ1-1; maybe TRBD1 (6 bases). The CDR3 loop spans 14 amino acids. Germline-derived CDR1 and CDR2 are LGHNA and YNFKEQ. Trimming stripped 5 bases from V and 1 base from J, with 11 bases between. The CDR3 here is CASSVNRENTEAFF. The CDR3 DNA reads as TGTGCCAGCAGCGTCAACAGGGAGAACACTGAAGCTTTCTTT.

The chain recombines TRBV19 with TRBJ2-2; D is unresolved. The CDR3 contains 15 residues. The germline V gene has CDR1 LNHDA and CDR2 SQIVND (reference sequence). Deletions cut 4 bases from V and 1 base from J, with 10 bases between. The CDR3: CASSTRTGNTGELFF. CDR3 nucleotide sequence: TGTGCCAGTAGTACCAGGACGGGGAACACCGGGGAGCTGTTTTTT.

This clone was seen a handful of times. The chain is built from TRBV7-3 and TRBJ2-7, with unresolved D. Germline CDR1 reads SGHTA; CDR2 reads FQGTGA. The CDR3 loop spans 12 amino acids. The V end lost 4 bases, the J end lost 3 bases, and 7 bases lay between the germline ends. Here the CDR3 reads CASSSIYYEQYF. CDR3 in DNA: TGTGCCAGCAGCTCTATATACTACGAGCAGTACTTC.

V and J are TRBV11-3 and TRBJ2-7; D might be TRBD1 (6 bases). CDR1 SGHNT and CDR2 YENEEA come from the germline V gene. The ends were cut back, 3 bases at V and 5 bases at J, with 11 bases in the middle. The CDR3 sequence is 13 residues long. The CDR3 reads CASSFGQGNEQYF. CDR3 coding DNA: TGTGCCAGCAGCTTTGGGCAGGGGAACGAGCAGTACTTC.

This chain joins TRBV7-8 and TRBJ2-6, with 10 bases aligning to TRBD1. The CDR3 runs 21 residues. Germline V lookup: CDR1 SGHVS, CDR2 FQNEAQ. J gave up 0 bases and V 4 bases, and 15 bases lay outside the gene matches. CDR3 region: CASSSRYTRQGASSGANVLTF. The CDR3 DNA follows: TGTGCCAGCAGCTCCCGTTACACAAGACAGGGGGCTAGCTCTGGGGCCAACGTCCTGACTTTC.

V gene TRBV30 combines with J gene TRBJ2-7; TRBD1 matches at 7 bases. The CDR3 is made up of 15 amino acids. The germline gives CDR1 GTSNPN, CDR2 SVGIG (reference sequence). The J segment lost 4 bases and the V segment lost 0 bases, leaving 9 bases of the junction unmatched. The CDR3, as DNA: TGTGCCTGGAGTGTTCCTCTGGGACAGACATACGAGCAGTACTTC. Residues: CAWSVPLGQTYEQYF.

This clone came up a few times. The genes are TRBV6-5 and TRBJ1-5; no clear D. The germline gives CDR1 MNHEY, CDR2 SVGAGI. This CDR3 has 14 amino acids. V was cut by 6 bases and J by 0 bases, with 9 bases left in between. CDR3 sequence reads: CASRPAYSNQPQHF. CDR3 DNA: TGTGCCAGCAGGCCGGCCTATAGCAATCAGCCCCAGCATTTT.

The genes are TRBV5-1 and TRBJ1-4; TRBD1 is a possible D gene (5 bases). Germline-derived CDR1 and CDR2 are SGHRS and YFSETQ. V was cut by 5 bases and J by 5 bases, with 13 bases left in between. This CDR3 is built from 14 residues. The CDR3 spells CASRSQATNEKLFF. As DNA, the CDR3 is TGCGCCAGCAGGTCACAGGCGACAAATGAAAAACTGTTTTTT.

The chain recombines TRBV6-6 with TRBJ1-2; D is possibly TRBD1 (6 bases). The CDR3 sequence is 12 residues long. The ends were cut back, 2 bases at V and 10 bases at J, with 11 bases in the middle. CDR1 is MNHNY, CDR2 SVGAGI, per germline (reference sequence). The CDR3 region is CASSYVQGTYTF. The CDR3 region has the DNA TGTGCCAGCAGTTACGTACAGGGTACCTACACCTTC.

In its sample, this clone was seen a few times. The J gene is TRBJ1-2, the V gene TRBV30, with no clear D. Germline loops: CDR1 GTSNPN, CDR2 SVGIG (reference sequence). The CDR3 sequence is 12 residues long. Trimming removed 3 bases at V and 2 bases at J, with 7 bases between. The CDR3 DNA reads TGTGCCTGGAGAGAACGGAACTATGGCTACACCTTC. Translated, it gives CAWRERNYGYTF.

The chain has TRBV7-2 and TRBJ1-5; D remains ambiguous. V dropped 1 base and J dropped 7 bases, with 8 bases sitting between them. Germline CDR1 SGHTA, CDR2 FQGNSA. CDR3 length equals 13 residues. CDR3 in DNA: TGTGCCAGCAGCTTAGGGGAAAAGCAGCCCCAGCATTTT. Translation: CASSLGEKQPQHF.

The chain links TRBV6-6 to TRBJ1-1; D unresolved. The CDR3 sequence is 12 residues long. Looked up from germline, CDR1 is MNHNY and CDR2 is SVGAGI (reference sequence). V was cut by 6 bases and J by 5 bases, with 10 bases left in between. The CDR3, as DNA: TGTGCCAGCAGGATACAAGAGACTGAAGCTTTCTTT. This encodes CASRIQETEAFF.

As regards this clone: The junction differs from germline at one of its ends, possibly a read error. The identical CDR3 is also encoded by other nucleotide sequences in the sample. The CDR3, as DNA: TGTGCCAGTAGCTTGTTAATCCGGTTCACCTCTGGGGCCAACGTCCTGACTTTC. Translating it yields CASSLLIRFTSGANVLTF. The gene calls are TRBV5-6 and TRBJ2-6, with D unclear. The CDR3 covers 18 residues. CDR1 SGHDT and CDR2 YYEEEE come from the germline V gene.

The rearrangement links TRBV14 to TRBJ2-1; 7 positions match TRBD1. Germline V gene sequence: CDR1 SGHDN, CDR2 FVKESK. J gave up 6 bases and V 6 bases, and 11 bases lay outside the gene matches. The CDR3 extends over 15 amino acids. The CDR3 protein is CASSTGVGSINEQFF. DNA of the CDR3: TGTGCCAGCAGTACAGGGGTCGGAAGTATCAATGAGCAGTTCTTC.

The chain recombines TRBV27 with TRBJ2-5, with 7 positions matching TRBD1. J lost 4 bases, V lost 6 bases, and 8 bases had no gene match. Germline CDR1 is MNHEY and CDR2 is SMNVEV (reference sequence). This CDR3 region has 14 residues. CDR3: CASRGPQGVETQYF. The CDR3, as DNA: TGTGCCAGCAGGGGGCCTCAGGGGGTAGAGACCCAGTACTTC.